The 2 T cell receptor beta chains below all came from one sample that was sequenced in a study of cytomegalovirus exposure and HLA in healthy donors. The PCR had 60 Vbeta and 13 Jbeta primers. Method: immunoSEQ multiplex PCR; TCRdb's copy keeps in-frame clones and lacks some. Altogether roughly 290,000 clones are present, 70% to 90% being singletons, with the ten largest covering more than 2%. Material: PBMCs. The receptors derive from a woman aged 18-30 years in good health and CMV-seronegative.

The chain is built from TRBV6-6 and TRBJ2-1; 8 bases are shared with TRBD1. The CDR3 loop spans 13 amino acids. The V gene's germline CDR1 is MNHNY and CDR2 SVGAGI (reference sequence). The V gene end was trimmed by 7 bases and the J gene end by 3 bases; junction bases not matched to a gene: 2. This CDR3 is CASIDRGYNEQFF. CDR3 DNA: TGTGCCAGCATCGACAGGGGCTACAATGAGCAGTTCTTC.

V and J are TRBV9 and TRBJ1-1; the D is unclear. The CDR3 has 14 amino acids. Germline-derived CDR1 and CDR2 are SGDLS and YYNGEE. The germline V and J ends were trimmed by 2 bases and 5 bases, with 13 bases remaining between them. The chain's CDR3 is CASSVERVGTEAFF. The CDR3 region has the DNA TGTGCCAGCAGCGTCGAGAGGGTTGGGACTGAAGCTTTCTTT.